The source of this T cell receptor beta chain is a study of blood T cell repertoires in COVID-19. Profiled with immunoSEQ multiplex PCR; TCRdb holds only in-frame clones, not every one. The table records about 160,000 clones, 82% of them present only once. The CDR3 has 15 amino acids. V lost 6 bases to trimming and J lost 4 bases, with 16 bases between them. CDR1 and CDR2 (germline): LNHDA, SQIVND (reference sequence). Specimen: peripheral blood. This TCR came from a woman aged 80 or older with active or convalescent COVID-19. The chain joins TRBV19 to TRBJ1-5; possibly TRBD1 for D (6 bases). The CDR3 bases are TGTGCCAGTAGCCCCGGGACACCGGTGAATCAGCCCCAGCATTTT. Its protein product is CASSPGTPVNQPQHF.